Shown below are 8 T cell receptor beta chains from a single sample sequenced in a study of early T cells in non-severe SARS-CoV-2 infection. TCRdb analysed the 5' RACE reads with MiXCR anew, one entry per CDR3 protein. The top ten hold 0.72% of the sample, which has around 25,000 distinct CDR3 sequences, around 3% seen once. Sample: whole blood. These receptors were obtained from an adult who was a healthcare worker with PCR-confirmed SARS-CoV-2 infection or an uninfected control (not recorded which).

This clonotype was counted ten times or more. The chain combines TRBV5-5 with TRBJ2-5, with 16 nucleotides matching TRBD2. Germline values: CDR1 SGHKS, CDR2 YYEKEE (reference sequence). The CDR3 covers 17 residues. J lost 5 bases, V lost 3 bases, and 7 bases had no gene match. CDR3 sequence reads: CASSSPGLAGGRETQYF. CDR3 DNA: TGTGCCAGCAGCTCCCCGGGACTAGCGGGGGGGCGTGAGACCCAGTACTTC. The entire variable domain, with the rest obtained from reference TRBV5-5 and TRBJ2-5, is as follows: DAGVTQSPTHLIKTRGQQVTLRCSPISGHKSVSWYQQVLGQGPQFIFQYYEKEERGRGNFPDRFSARQFPNYSSELNVNALLLGDSALYLCASSSPGLAGGRETQYFGPGTRLLVL.

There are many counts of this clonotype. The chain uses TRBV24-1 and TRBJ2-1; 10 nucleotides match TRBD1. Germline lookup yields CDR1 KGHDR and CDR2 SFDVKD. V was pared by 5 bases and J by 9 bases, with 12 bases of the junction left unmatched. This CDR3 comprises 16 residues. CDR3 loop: CATSVTGTGAGGEQFF. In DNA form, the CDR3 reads TGTGCCACCAGTGTCACCGGGACAGGGGCGGGTGGTGAGCAGTTCTTC.

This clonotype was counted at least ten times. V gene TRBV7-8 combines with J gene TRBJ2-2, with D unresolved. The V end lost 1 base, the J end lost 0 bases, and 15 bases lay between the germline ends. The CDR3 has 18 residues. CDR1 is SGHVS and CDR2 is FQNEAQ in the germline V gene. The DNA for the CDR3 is TGTGCCAGCAGCTTAGGGGTCGGATCTTTCTCGAACACCGGGGAGCTGTTTTTT. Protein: CASSLGVGSFSNTGELFF.

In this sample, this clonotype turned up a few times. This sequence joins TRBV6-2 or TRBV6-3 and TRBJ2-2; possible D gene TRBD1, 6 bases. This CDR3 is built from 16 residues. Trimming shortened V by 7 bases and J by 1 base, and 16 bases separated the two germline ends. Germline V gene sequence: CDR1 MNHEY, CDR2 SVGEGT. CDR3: CASKRGGAKNTGELFF. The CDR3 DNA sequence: TGTGCCAGCAAACGTGGGGGCGCGAAGAACACCGGGGAGCTGTTTTTT.

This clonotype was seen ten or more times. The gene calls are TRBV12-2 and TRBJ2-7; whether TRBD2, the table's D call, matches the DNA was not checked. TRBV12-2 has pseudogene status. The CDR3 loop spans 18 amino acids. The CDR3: CASRLAHGVAGSSYEQYV. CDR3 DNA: TGTGCAAGTCGCTTAGCGCATGGCGTAGCGGGTAGCTCCTACGAGCAGTACGTC.

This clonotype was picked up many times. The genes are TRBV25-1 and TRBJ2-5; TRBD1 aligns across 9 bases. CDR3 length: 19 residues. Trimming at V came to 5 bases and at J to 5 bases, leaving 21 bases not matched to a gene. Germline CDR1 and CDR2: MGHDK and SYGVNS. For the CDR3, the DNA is TGTGCCAGCAGTTCCAAAGGACACCGGGACAGGGAGGCCAGGGAGACCCAGTACTTC. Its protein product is CASSSKGHRDREARETQYF. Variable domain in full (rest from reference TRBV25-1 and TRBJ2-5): EADIYQTPRYLVIGTGKKITLECSQTMGHDKMYWYQQDPGMELHLIHYSYGVNSTEKGDLSSESTVSRIRTEHFPLTLESARPSHTSQYLCASSSKGHRDREARETQYFGPGTRLLVL.

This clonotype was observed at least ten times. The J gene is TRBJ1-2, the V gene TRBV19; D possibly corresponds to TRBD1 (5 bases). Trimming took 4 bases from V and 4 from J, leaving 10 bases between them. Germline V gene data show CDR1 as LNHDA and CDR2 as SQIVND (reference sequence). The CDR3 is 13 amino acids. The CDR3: CASSTQGSYGYTF. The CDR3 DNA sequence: TGTGCCAGTAGTACCCAGGGATCCTATGGCTACACCTTC.

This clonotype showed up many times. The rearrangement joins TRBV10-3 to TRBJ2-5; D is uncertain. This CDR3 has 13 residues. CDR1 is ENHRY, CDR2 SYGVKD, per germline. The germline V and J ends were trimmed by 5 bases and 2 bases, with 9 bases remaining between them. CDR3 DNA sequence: TGTGCCATCAGTATAAGGGATCAAGAGACCCAGTACTTC. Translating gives CAISIRDQETQYF.